This T cell receptor (beta chain) appears in the sequencing data of a study of blood T cell repertoires in COVID-19. Turning to the study itself: The United States, Italy and Spain were the sources of the acute and convalescent COVID-19 samples. From T cells, B-cell-depleted T cells, or PBMCs came the material, which was cDNA or gDNA.

The repertoire was sequenced with immunoSEQ multiplex PCR; TCRdb's copy has only in-frame clones and lacks some. This sample has some 270,000 clones; about 89% occur once, and the top ten carry about 0.8%. What was sequenced was peripheral blood. The receptor was derived from a man between 25 and 39 years old with acute or convalescent COVID-19.

The CDR3 spells CASTRLAGADTQYF. The CDR3 coding sequence is TGCGCCAGCACCAGACTAGCGGGAGCAGATACGCAGTATTTT. This chain links TRBV5-1 with TRBJ2-3, with TRBD2 identical over 12 bases. V lost 6 bases, J lost 4 bases, and 3 bases stayed unmatched. There are 14 residues in the CDR3. From germline, CDR1 is SGHRS and CDR2 YFSETQ.